This record concerns one T cell receptor beta chain sequence. Its specificity is unknown. TCRdb's copy holds only in-frame clones and misses some; the assay was immunoSEQ multiplex PCR. Of 20,000 to 25,000 clones in the sample, 94% were seen once. The CDR3 length is 15 residues. Germline CDR1 KGHSH, CDR2 LQKENI. V shed 2 bases, J shed 1 base, and the junction held 3 bases outside the gene matches. The sample originates from a study of graft-versus-host responses after intestinal transplantation. The overall study: Uniformly, recipients were administered anti-thymocyte globulin induction with subsequent tacrolimus and steroids for three to four years.

Overall study findings and caveats: Allograft graft-versus-host to host-versus-graft clonal ratios ran high in patients with graft-donor T cell macrochimerism. Among circulating GvH clones, peak levels were associated with early post-transplant declines in HvG clones. GvH clonotypes were identified within recipient marrow, with a subset emerging first in ileum or blood.

The chain uses TRBV18 and TRBJ1-1; 8 nucleotides align to TRBD1. The TCR sequence derives from a human patient who received an intestinal transplant, so some T cells may come from the graft donor. The sample was PBMCs, taken 156 days after intestinal transplant. The CDR3 nucleotides are TGTGCCAGCTCACCAGCTGACAGGGGGAACACTGAAGCTTTCTTT. Protein: CASSPADRGNTEAFF.